These T cell receptor beta chains were read from a single sample in a study of blood T cell repertoires in COVID-19. The protocol was immunoSEQ multiplex PCR, while the TCRdb copy is restricted to in-frame clones and leaves out a portion. The sample holds 85,000 to 120,000 clones, about two thirds seen once. Material: peripheral blood. The receptor source for this set is a human donor with acute or convalescent COVID-19. The donor label of this sample is uncertain. Both conserved end residues are part of each CDR3. The D gene is left open where the match is weak. A clone size is listed for some rows: how often the clone was seen (once, few, many), or a class if it is expanded.

>TRBV9|.|TRBJ2-7|.
TGTGCCAGCAGCGTAGCTCGCCGCAGCGCCCGCGGCGAGCAGTACTTC
CASSVARRSARGEQYF
>TRBV7-3|.|TRBJ1-2|.
TGTGCCAGCAGCCCAGAGACTGGAGCTAACTATGGCTACACCTTC
CASSPETGANYGYTF
>TRBV29-1|.|TRBJ2-2|.
TGCAGCGTTGAAGAATGGGCAGCGGGCACCGGGGAGCTGTTTTTT
CSVEEWAAGTGELFF
>TRBV27|.|TRBJ1-2|few
TGTGCCAGCAGTTACGGACGGGGGGTGGACTATGGCTACACCTTC
CASSYGRGVDYGYTF
>TRBV9|.|TRBJ2-4|.
TGTGCCAGCAGCCCTGAGAACAGACACATTCAGTACTTC
CASSPENRHIQYF
>TRBV5-1|.|TRBJ2-5|few
TGCGCCAGCAGCTCCGGTATTCCCGGGGAGACCCAGTACTTC
CASSSGIPGETQYF
>TRBV7-9|.|TRBJ2-2|.
TGTGCCAGCACCCTCCAGGGCACCGGGGAGCTGTTTTTT
CASTLQGTGELFF
>TRBV30|TRBD1|TRBJ2-2|.
TGTGCCCGAGGGGGCTGGGACACCGGGGAGCTGTTTTTT
CARGGWDTGELFF
>TRBV2|.|TRBJ2-2|.
TGTGCCAGCAGCCTGACCGGGGAGCTGTTTTTT
CASSLTGELFF
>TRBV28|.|TRBJ2-1|.
TGTGCCAGCAGTCGACAATCCTTCGGGCAGTTCTTC
CASSRQSFGQFF
>TRBV6-1|.|TRBJ2-5|.
TGTGCCAGCAGTGAATCGGGGGTCCAGACCCAGTACTTC
CASSESGVQTQYF
>TRBV2|TRBD1|TRBJ1-2|once
TGTGCCAGCAGTCCGACAGGGGGCGGCTACACCTTC
CASSPTGGGYTF
>TRBV6-5|TRBD1|TRBJ2-5|.
TGTGCCAGCAGCCGAAGCGGGACAGGGGAAAAGACCCAGTACTTC
CASSRSGTGEKTQYF
>TRBV11-2|TRBD2|TRBJ2-1|.
TGTGCCAGCAGCCGTACCGGGACTAGTGACGACAATGAGCAGTTCTTC
CASSRTGTSDDNEQFF
>TRBV7-9|.|TRBJ2-1|.
TGTGCCAGCAGCTCCCCCCAGTCCTACAATGAGCAGTTCTTC
CASSSPQSYNEQFF
>TRBV15|.|TRBJ1-2|.
TGTGCCACCAGCAGATCTCGGACAAACTATGGCTACACCTTC
CATSRSRTNYGYTF
>TRBV3-1/TRBV3-2|TRBD1|TRBJ1-5|.
TGTGCCAGCAGCAGGACAGGAGGGCAGCCCCAGCATTTT
CASSRTGGQPQHF